Included here is one T cell receptor (beta chain) sequence, with context. The antigen is undetermined. CDR1 is MGHDK, CDR2 SYGVNS, per germline. This CDR3 region has 15 residues. The junction had 4 bases not matched to a gene; V was cut back by 3 bases and J by 6 bases. The PCR made use of 60 Vbeta and 13 Jbeta primers. Profiled with immunoSEQ multiplex PCR; TCRdb holds only in-frame clones, not every one. The sample carries approximately 130,000 clones, roughly 79% recorded once. This sample stems from a study of cytomegalovirus exposure and HLA in healthy donors. Across the study: About 79% of more than 300 genotyped donors fell in the Caucasian-associated ancestry cluster.

Whole-study findings and limits: It was assumed in the presence/absence analyses that sequencing depth was roughly uniform across donors. A few CMV-associated chains were confirmed in vitro to be specific for CMV antigens.

Healthy bone marrow donors made up the donor group. The TCR was taken from a woman aged 45-60 years in good health and CMV-seronegative. Sequencing was carried out using PBMCs. This sequence joins TRBV25-1 and TRBJ2-1, with TRBD1 matching 11 bases. CDR3 region: CASSEGGTGGNEQFF. As DNA, the CDR3 is TGTGCCAGCAGTGAGGGGGGGACAGGGGGCAATGAGCAGTTCTTC.